Listed here is a single T cell receptor (beta chain). Its matching antigen is unknown. This record belongs to a study of PD-1 blockade in mismatch repair-deficient tumors. TCRs were sequenced from a few patients responding to pembrolizumab. Study-level results: Tumor-resident clones, often undetectable pretreatment in blood, expanded then contracted after pembrolizumab.

In germline, CDR1 is SGHDT, CDR2 YYEEEE. V gave up 3 bases and J gave up 8 bases, with 8 bases separating them. The CDR3 covers 11 residues. The protocol was immunoSEQ multiplex PCR, while the TCRdb copy is restricted to in-frame clones and leaves out a portion. The table lists some 110,000 clones, over 65% of them singletons. This sequence originates from an adult with mismatch repair-deficient cancer. The chain recombines TRBV5-6 with TRBJ1-2; D not certain. Sequencing was performed on peripheral blood, taken around 60 weeks after starting pembrolizumab. The CDR3 region is CASSSVNGYTF. Written as DNA, the CDR3 is TGTGCCAGCAGCTCGGTGAACGGCTACACCTTC.